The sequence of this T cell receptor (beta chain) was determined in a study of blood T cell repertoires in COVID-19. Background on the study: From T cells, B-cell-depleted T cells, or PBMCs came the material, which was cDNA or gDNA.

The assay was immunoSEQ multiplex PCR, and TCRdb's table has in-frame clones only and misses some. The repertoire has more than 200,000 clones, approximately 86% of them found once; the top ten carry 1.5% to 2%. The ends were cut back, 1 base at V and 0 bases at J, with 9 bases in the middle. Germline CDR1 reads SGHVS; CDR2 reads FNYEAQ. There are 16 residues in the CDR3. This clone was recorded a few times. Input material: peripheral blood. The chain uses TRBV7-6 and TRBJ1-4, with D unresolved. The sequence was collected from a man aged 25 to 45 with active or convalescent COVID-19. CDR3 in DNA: TGTGCCAGCAGCTTAGAGCCCGGGACAACTAATGAAAAACTGTTTTTT. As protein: CASSLEPGTTNEKLFF.